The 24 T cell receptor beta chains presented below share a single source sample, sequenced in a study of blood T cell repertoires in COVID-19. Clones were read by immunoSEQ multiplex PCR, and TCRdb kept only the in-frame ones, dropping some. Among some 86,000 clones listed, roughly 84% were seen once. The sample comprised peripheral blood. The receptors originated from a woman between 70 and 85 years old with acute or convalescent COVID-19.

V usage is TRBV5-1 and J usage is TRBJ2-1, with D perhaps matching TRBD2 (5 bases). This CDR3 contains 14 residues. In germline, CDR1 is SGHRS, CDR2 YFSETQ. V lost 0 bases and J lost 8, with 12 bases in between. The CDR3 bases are TGCGCCAGCAGCTTGGGACTATCGATCGATGAGCAGTTCTTC. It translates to CASSLGLSIDEQFF.

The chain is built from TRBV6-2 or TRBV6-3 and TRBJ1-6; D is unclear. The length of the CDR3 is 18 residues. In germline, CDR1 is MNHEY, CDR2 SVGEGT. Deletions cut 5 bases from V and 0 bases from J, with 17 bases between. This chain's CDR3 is CASSPVRPGSSYNSPLHF. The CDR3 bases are TGTGCCAGCAGTCCCGTTAGGCCGGGGAGCTCCTATAATTCACCCCTCCACTTT.

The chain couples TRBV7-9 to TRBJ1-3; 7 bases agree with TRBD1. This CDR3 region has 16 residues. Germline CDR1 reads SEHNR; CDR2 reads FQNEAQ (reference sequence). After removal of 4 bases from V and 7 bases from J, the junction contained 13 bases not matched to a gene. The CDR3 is CASSYRDRAAWNTIYF. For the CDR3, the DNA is TGTGCCAGCAGCTACCGAGACAGGGCGGCCTGGAACACCATATATTTT.

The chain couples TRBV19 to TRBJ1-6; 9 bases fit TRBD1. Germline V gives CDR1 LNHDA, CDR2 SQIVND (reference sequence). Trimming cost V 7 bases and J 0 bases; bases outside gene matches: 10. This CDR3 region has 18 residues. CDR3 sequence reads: CASTYGTGSSSYNSPLHF. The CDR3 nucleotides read TGTGCCAGTACCTACGGGACAGGGTCAAGCTCCTATAATTCACCCCTCCACTTT.

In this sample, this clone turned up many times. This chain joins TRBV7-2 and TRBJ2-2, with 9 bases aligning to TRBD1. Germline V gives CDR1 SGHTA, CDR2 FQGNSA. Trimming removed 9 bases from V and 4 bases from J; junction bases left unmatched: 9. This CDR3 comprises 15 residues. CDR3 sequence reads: CASTGGQGGTGELFF. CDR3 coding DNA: TGTGCCAGTACCGGGGGACAGGGAGGCACCGGGGAGCTGTTTTTT. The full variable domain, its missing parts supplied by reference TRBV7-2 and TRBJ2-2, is GAGVSQSPSNKVTEKGKDVELRCDPISGHTALYWYRQSLGQGLEFLIYFQGNSAPDKSGLPSDRFSAERTGGSVSTLTIQRTQQEDSAVYLCASTGGQGGTGELFFGEGSRLTVL.

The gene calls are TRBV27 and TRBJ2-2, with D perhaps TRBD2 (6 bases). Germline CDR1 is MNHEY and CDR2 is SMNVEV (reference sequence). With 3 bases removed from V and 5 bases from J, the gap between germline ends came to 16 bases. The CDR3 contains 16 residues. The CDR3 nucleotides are TGTGCCAGCAGTTTCTCGGGACTCCTGAAGACCGGGGAGCTGTTTTTT. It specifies CASSFSGLLKTGELFF.

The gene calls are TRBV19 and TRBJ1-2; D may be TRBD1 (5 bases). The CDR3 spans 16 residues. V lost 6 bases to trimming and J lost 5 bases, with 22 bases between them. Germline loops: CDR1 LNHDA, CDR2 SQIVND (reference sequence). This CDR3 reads CASSSFPDGEGYGYTF. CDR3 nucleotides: TGTGCCAGTAGCTCATTCCCGGACGGGGAGGGGTATGGCTACACCTTC.

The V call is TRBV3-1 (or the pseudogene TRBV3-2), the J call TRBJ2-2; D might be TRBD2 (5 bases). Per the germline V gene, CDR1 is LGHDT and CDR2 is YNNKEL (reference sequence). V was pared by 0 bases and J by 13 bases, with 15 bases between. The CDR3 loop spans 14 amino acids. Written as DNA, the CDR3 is TGTGCCAGCAGCCAAGATAAACCAGTCCGGGGGCTGTTTTTT. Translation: CASSQDKPVRGLFF.

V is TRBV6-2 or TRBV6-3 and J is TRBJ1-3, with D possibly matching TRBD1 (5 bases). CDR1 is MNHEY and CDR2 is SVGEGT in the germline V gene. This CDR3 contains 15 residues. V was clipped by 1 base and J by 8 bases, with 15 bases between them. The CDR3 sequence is CASSYFGQGGYTIYF. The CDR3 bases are TGTGCCAGCAGTTACTTCGGCCAGGGAGGTTACACCATATATTTT.

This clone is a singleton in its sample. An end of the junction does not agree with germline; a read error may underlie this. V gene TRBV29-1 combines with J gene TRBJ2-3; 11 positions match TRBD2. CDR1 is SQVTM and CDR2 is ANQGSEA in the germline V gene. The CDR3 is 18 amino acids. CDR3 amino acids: CSVEGKTSGSRNTDTQYF. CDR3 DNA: TGCAGCGTCGAAGGAAAAACTAGCGGGAGTCGGAACACAGATACGCAGTATTTT.

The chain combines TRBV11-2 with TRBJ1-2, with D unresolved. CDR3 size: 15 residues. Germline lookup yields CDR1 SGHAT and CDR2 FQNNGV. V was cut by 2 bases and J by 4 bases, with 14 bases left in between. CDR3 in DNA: TGTGCCAGCAGCTTAAAACCGGGTAGCTTCTATGGCTACACCTTC. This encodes CASSLKPGSFYGYTF.

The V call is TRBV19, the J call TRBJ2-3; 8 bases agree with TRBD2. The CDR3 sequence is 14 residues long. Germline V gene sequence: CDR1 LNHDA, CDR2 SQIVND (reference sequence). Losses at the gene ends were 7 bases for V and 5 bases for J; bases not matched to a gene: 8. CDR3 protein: CASKDSGARDTQYF. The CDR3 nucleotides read TGTGCCAGTAAGGATAGCGGGGCGAGAGATACGCAGTATTTT.

The CDR3 here is CATSSPRAAVGELFF. The CDR3 DNA sequence: TGTGCCACCAGCAGCCCTAGGGCAGCGGTAGGGGAGCTGTTTTTT. The V gene is TRBV15, the J gene TRBJ2-2, with D possibly TRBD2 on 5 matching bases. This CDR3 spans 15 amino acids. Trimming removed 3 bases from V and 8 bases from J, with 16 bases in between. CDR1 and CDR2 from the germline V gene are LNHNV and YYDKDF (reference sequence).

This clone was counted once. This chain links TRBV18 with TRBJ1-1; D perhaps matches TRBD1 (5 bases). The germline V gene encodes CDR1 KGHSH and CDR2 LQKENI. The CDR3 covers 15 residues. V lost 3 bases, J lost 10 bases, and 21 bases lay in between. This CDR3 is CASSPSETVILRAFF. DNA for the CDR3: TGTGCCAGCTCACCGTCGGAGACAGTAATCCTGAGAGCTTTCTTT. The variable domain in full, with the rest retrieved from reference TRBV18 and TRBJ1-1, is NAGVMQNPRHLVRRRGQEARLRCSPMKGHSHVYWYRQLPEEGLKFMVYLQKENIIDESGMPKERFSAEFPKEGPSILRIQQVVRGDSAAYFCASSPSETVILRAFFGQGTRLTVV.

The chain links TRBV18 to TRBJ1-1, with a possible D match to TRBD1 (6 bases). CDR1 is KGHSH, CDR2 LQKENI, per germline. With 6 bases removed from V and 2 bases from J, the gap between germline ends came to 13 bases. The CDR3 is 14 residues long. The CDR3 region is CASSRTDSNTEAFF. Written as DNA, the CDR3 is TGTGCCAGCTCCCGCACGGACAGCAACACTGAAGCTTTCTTT.

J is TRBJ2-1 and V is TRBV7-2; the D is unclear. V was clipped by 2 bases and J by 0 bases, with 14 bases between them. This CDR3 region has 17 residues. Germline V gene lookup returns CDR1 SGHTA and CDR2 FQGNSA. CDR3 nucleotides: TGTGCCAGCAGCTTATATGGCGGCCAGAGCTCCTACAATGAGCAGTTCTTC. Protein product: CASSLYGGQSSYNEQFF. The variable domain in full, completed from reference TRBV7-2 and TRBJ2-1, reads GAGVSQSPSNKVTEKGKDVELRCDPISGHTALYWYRQSLGQGLEFLIYFQGNSAPDKSGLPSDRFSAERTGGSVSTLTIQRTQQEDSAVYLCASSLYGGQSSYNEQFFGPGTRLTVL.

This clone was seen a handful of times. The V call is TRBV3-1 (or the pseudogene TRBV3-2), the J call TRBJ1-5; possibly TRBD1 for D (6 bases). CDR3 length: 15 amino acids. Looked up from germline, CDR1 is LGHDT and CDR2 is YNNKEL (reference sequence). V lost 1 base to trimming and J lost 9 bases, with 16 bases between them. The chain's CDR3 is CASSQGVGGELPQHF. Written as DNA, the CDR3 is TGTGCCAGCAGCCAAGGTGTAGGGGGAGAGCTGCCCCAGCATTTT.

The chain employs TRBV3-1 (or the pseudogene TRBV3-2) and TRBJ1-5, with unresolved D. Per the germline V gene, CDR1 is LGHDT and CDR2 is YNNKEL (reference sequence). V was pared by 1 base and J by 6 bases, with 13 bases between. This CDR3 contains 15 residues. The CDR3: CASSQASGFGQPQHF. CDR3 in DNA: TGTGCCAGCAGCCAAGCGTCGGGGTTCGGTCAGCCCCAGCATTTT.

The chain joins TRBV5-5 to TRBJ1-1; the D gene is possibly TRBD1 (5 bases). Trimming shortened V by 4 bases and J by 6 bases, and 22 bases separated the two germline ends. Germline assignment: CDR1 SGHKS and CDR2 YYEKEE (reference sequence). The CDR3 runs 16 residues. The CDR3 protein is CASSPEGRAHNAEAFF. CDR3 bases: TGTGCCAGCAGCCCGGAGGGCAGGGCTCATAACGCTGAAGCTTTCTTT.

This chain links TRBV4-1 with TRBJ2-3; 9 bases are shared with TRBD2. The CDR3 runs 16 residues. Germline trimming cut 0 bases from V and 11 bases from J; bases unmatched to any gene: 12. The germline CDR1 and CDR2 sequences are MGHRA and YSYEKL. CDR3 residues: CASSQERGGGWLGQYF. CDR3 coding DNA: TGCGCCAGCAGCCAAGAGCGGGGGGGAGGCTGGCTCGGGCAGTATTTT.

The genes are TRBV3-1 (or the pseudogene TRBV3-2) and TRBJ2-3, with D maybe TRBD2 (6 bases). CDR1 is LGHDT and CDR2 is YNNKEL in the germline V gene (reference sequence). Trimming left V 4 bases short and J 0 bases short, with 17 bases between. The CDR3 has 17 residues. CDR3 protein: CASSLTGTVASTDTQYF. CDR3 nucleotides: TGTGCCAGCAGCCTTACCGGGACTGTAGCTAGCACAGATACGCAGTATTTT.

CDR3 residues: CATSDLPTGYNEQFF. CDR3 in DNA: TGTGCCACCAGTGATCTGCCAACAGGATACAATGAGCAGTTCTTC. This chain links TRBV24-1 with TRBJ2-1; D is perhaps TRBD1 (5 bases). Deletions cut 3 bases from V and 4 bases from J, with 12 bases between. Per germline, CDR1 KGHDR and CDR2 SFDVKD. The length of the CDR3 is 15 residues.

Here the CDR3 DNA reads TGTGCCAGCAGTTACAGGGACAGGAGCTCCTACAATGAGCAGTTCTTC. It translates to CASSYRDRSSYNEQFF. The V and J genes are TRBV6-2 or TRBV6-3 and TRBJ2-1; 8 positions agree with TRBD1. Germline loops: CDR1 MNHEY, CDR2 SVGEGT. After removal of 2 bases from V and 0 bases from J, the junction contained 3 bases not matched to a gene. This CDR3 region has 16 residues.

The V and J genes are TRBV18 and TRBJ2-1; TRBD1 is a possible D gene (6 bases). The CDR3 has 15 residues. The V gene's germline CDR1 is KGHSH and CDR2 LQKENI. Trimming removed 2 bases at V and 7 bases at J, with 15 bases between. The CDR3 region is CASSPVTGVDNEQFF. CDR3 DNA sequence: TGTGCCAGCTCACCAGTGACAGGTGTAGATAATGAGCAGTTCTTC.